The sequence of this T cell receptor beta chain was determined in a study of CD8+ T cells in alopecia areata (dated by TCRdb to 2017 to 2018). Regarding the complete study: Treated patients were enrolled in an open-label pilot trial of oral tofacitinib at 5 to 10 mg twice daily for moderate-to-severe alopecia areata. Biopsies were taken from tofacitinib-treated patients at baseline and at 4 and 24 weeks of treatment, and a later scalp biopsy was taken in several of the tofacitinib-treated patients. To study T cell clonal expansion in alopecia areata, the researchers applied high-throughput TCRbeta sequencing to both the C3H/HeJ mouse model and human patients. Scalp clonality was compared among normal scalp (n=4), patchy alopecia areata scalp (n=8), and alopecia totalis/universalis scalp (n=8). Scalp tissue and sorted CD4+ and CD8+ peripheral blood T cells from patchy and totalis/universalis alopecia areata patients and from healthy controls were covered by human TCRbeta sequencing. immunoSEQ multiplex PCR using 35 Vbeta forward primers and 13 Jbeta reverse primers was used to amplify TCRbeta CDR3 regions. Patients stayed on tofacitinib for 6 to 18 months and then had 6 months of follow-up off drug so that delayed response and recurrence could be assessed. RNA was extracted with the PAXgene miRNA kit for fixed scalp, the miRNeasy kit for PBMCs, and the RNeasy kit for mouse skin. For the treated patients, the SALT score, which quantifies what percentage of scalp surface area is affected, served as the measure of disease severity. Broad study findings and their caveats: Higher clonality and more expanded CD8+ clones were observed in lesional scalp than in normal scalp, particularly in alopecia totalis/universalis, a finding suggestive of antigenic drive. The treated cohort was small, with a single nonresponder, so links between baseline CD8+ expansion and response need larger studies. Scalp TCR repertoire analysis is complicated because resident alphabeta T cells in normal human skin are also sequenced, whereas mouse skin is dominated by gammadelta T cells. During tofacitinib treatment, many expanded lesional clones stuck around in both scalp and blood, and this persistence may partly explain why relapse happens after treatment is stopped. Compared with mice, TCR sequences shared between patients were less clear, possibly partly because of HLA diversity across the patient population. Tofacitinib significantly decreased scalp clonality and the number of expanded CD8+ clones among the top 100 scalp clones.

In regard to this clone: It lacks a known antigen. Per-base quality was not reported, and no clone a single base away is much larger than it.

The intended sense of this specimen's time point label: about 4 weeks on oral tofacitinib. Taken with the paper, the label for treatment or condition translates to: oral pan-JAK inhibitor, 5-10 mg twice daily. Lesional scalp punch biopsies and peripheral blood were obtained from alopecia areata patients. PBMCs were isolated by density centrifugation and stained for CD3, CD4 and CD8, and CD4+ and CD8+ T cells were sorted on a FACSAria. The library was obtained by the immunoSEQ multiplex PCR assay. For TCR sequencing, RNA was extracted from every sample and reverse transcribed into cDNA to serve as template. SuperScript III was used for first-strand cDNA synthesis, primed with a 2:1 mix of oligo-dT and random hexamers. A synthetic immune receptor repertoire was used to gauge amplification bias, and whatever bias remained was removed computationally. The authors' pipeline ran thus. Raw reads were preprocessed to remove errors, and CDR3 was defined by IMGT conventions from the conserved cysteine to phenylalanine. Clonality was computed by normalizing Shannon entropy by log2 of the number of productive unique TCRs and subtracting the result from 1. Scalp TCRbeta sequences were cross-referenced with sorted blood CD4 and CD8 repertoires so that the CD4 or CD8 identity of scalp clones could be inferred. Entries here come from immuneACCESS through TCRdb and include only in-frame sequences with V and J called. Some clones fail to appear in such tables; in the studies checked, an unresolved V gene covers under half of the shortfall, and the cause of the remainder is unknown. V, J and clone size derive from that table, while D and trimming were established from the DNA sequence. Here the sample has 95,000 to 150,000 clones; 53% occur a single time. The biggest ten clones account for approximately 0.46% of the sample.

The source is a human donor with alopecia areata. This specimen consisted of CD4+ T cells sorted from blood, obtained at week 4, from a patient treated with tofacitinib.

The base sequence is TGCAGCGTTTTAGGGGGCTCCTATGGCTACACCTTC. The translation is CSVLGGSYGYTF. The chain is encoded by TRBV29-1 joined to TRBJ1-2; TRBD1 matches 7 bases in the middle. Compared with germline, V lacks 5 bases and J lacks 4 bases; bases without a gene match: 4. Counted from cysteine to phenylalanine, this CDR3 has 12 amino acids. The entry retains the CDR3 DNA only, 36 bases that are in frame from base 1. Looking up the germline V gene yields CDR1 SQVTM and CDR2 ANQGSEA.